This TCR beta chain was sequenced in a study of OX40 agonist ivuxolimab in advanced cancers. On the study more broadly: Ivuxolimab doses were 0.01, 0.1, 0.3, 1.5, 3 or 10 mg/kg every 2 weeks.

Remarks on this clone: Its antigen remains unknown.

Trimming shortened V by 0 bases and J by 0 bases, and 9 bases separated the two germline ends. Germline CDR1 and CDR2: SGHNT and YYREEE (reference sequence). The CDR3 runs 15 residues. Here immunoSEQ multiplex PCR was the method, and the copy in TCRdb shows in-frame clones only, minus some. Of 65,000 to 85,000 clones detected, around 90% appear once; the ten largest clones hold over 6%. Enrollment shut out patients with autoimmune disease history or systemic immunosuppression. General study findings and limits: The expanded peripheral T cells' antigen specificity was not determined. Individuals who were partial responders at 0.1-3.0 mg/kg had clonal expansion that ranked among the lowest.

Specimen: CD4+ or CD8+ T cells sorted from blood, collected in a trial of the OX40 agonist ivuxolimab. This rearrangement joins TRBV5-4 to TRBJ1-2; D call uncertain. The receptor's source is an adult with an advanced solid tumor such as melanoma, head and neck, liver or kidney cancer. For the CDR3, the DNA is TGTGCCAGCAGCTTGGCCAGGAGATCTAACTATGGCTACACCTTC. This encodes CASSLARRSNYGYTF.